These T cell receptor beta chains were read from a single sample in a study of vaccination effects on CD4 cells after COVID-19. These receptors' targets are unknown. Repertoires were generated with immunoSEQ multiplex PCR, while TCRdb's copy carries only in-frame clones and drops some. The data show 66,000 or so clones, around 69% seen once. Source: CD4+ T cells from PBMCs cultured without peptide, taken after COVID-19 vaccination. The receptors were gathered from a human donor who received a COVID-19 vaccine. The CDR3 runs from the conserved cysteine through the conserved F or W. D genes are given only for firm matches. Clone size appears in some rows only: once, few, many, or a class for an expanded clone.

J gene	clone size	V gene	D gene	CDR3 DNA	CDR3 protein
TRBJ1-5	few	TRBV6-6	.	TGTGCCAGCAGCGGGGGGGATCAGCCCCAGCATTTT	CASSGGDQPQHF
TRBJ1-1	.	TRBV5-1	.	TGCGCCAGCAGCTTACGAGGGGGAAACGCTGAAGCTTTCTTT	CASSLRGGNAEAFF
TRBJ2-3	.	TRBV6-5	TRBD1	TGTGCCAGCAGTCCACAGGGGAAGATCACAGATACGCAGTATTTT	CASSPQGKITDTQYF
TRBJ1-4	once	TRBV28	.	TGTGCCAGCAGTGTCCCCGAACGGACTAATGAAAAACTGTTTTTT	CASSVPERTNEKLFF
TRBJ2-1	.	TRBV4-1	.	TGCGCCAGCAGCCAAATCGGCCGATTCCCGGAGCAGTTCTTC	CASSQIGRFPEQFF
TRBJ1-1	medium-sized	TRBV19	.	TGTGCCAGTAGTCCCTGGGGGGGATTGAACACTGAAGCTTTCTTT	CASSPWGGLNTEAFF
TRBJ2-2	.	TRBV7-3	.	TGTGCCAGCAGCTCTAATCTAGCTGCCGGGGAGCTGTTTTTT	CASSSNLAAGELFF
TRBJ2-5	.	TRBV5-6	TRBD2	TGTGCCAGCAGCTGGGCACTAGCGGGGGTGGCAGAGACCCAGTACTTC	CASSWALAGVAETQYF
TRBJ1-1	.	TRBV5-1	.	TGCGCCAGCAGCTTATTAGCTTTCTTT	CASSLLAFF
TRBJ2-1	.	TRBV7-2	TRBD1	TGTGCCAGCAGTCGTAAAGCGACAGGGGGCGACGATGAGCAGTTCTTC	CASSRKATGGDDEQFF
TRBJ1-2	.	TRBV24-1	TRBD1	TGTGCCACCAGTGACCGGGGACAGGGAGTTCGGGGCTACACCTTC	CATSDRGQGVRGYTF
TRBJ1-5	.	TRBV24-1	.	TGTGCCACCAGTGCTGGGGGATGGGGCAATCAGCCCCAGCATTTT	CATSAGGWGNQPQHF
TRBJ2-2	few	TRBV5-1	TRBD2	TGCGCCAGCACTGGGGGGGAACCGGGGGAGCTGTTTTTT	CASTGGEPGELFF
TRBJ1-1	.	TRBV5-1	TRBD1	TGCGCCAGCAGCTTGGTCAGGGGGGGGGCCCGGAACACTGAAGCTTTCTTT	CASSLVRGGARNTEAFF
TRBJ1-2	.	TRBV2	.	TGTGCCAGCACCCCAGGACCGCCAACGGGTTCTTACTATGGCTACACCTTC	CASTPGPPTGSYYGYTF
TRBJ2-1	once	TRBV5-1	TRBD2	TGCGCCAGCAGCTTCGGGCGGGGGGGCCAGGGTGAGCAGTTCTTC	CASSFGRGGQGEQFF
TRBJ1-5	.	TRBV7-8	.	TGTGCCAGCAGCGTGACGCGCCTACAGCCCCAGCATTTT	CASSVTRLQPQHF
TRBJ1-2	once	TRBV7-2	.	TGTGCCAGCAGCTTAGAGGGGCAGGGACGCTATGGCTACACCTTC	CASSLEGQGRYGYTF
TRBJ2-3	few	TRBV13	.	TGTGCCAGCAGCCCCTACAGGTCTGGGGGGGATACGCAGTATTTT	CASSPYRSGGDTQYF
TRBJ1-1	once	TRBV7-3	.	TGTGCCAGCAGCGCAACAGAGAACACTGAAGCTTTCTTT	CASSATENTEAFF
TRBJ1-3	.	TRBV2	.	TGTGCCGGCCAGGGTTCGGGAAACACCATATATTTT	CAGQGSGNTIYF
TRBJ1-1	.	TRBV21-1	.	TGTGCCAGGGCAGGGGGCCTGGACACTGAAGCTTTCTTT	CARAGGLDTEAFF
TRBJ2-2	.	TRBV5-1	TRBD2	TGCGCCAGCAGCTCAAGGTCCGGGACTAGCGGGGGCGGGGAGCTGTTTTTT	CASSSRSGTSGGGELFF
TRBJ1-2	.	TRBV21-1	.	TGTGCCAGCAGCAAAGAGAGCGGGGACAGGGGGCCCTTACGGTATGGCTACACCTTC	CASSKESGDRGPLRYGYTF
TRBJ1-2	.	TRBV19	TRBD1	TGTGCCAGTAGTAGCCAAGGGACAGATTTTGGCTACACCTTC	CASSSQGTDFGYTF
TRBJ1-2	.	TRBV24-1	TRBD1	TGTGCCACCAGTGATCTACAGGGGGCGAACTATGGCTACACCTTC	CATSDLQGANYGYTF
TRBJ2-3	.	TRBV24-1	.	TGTGCCACCAGTGATGCAGACACAGATACGCAGTATTTT	CATSDADTDTQYF
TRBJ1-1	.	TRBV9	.	TGTGCCAGCAGCGTAGAAGGGAGGGTAACCAACACTGAAGCTTTCTTT	CASSVEGRVTNTEAFF
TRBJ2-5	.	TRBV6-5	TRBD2	TGTGCCAGCAGTTACCGTCTAGCGGGGGGGCGGGAGACCCAGTACTTC	CASSYRLAGGRETQYF
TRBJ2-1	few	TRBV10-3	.	TGTGCCATCAGTGGGCAGGATAGAAATGAGCAGTTCTTC	CAISGQDRNEQFF
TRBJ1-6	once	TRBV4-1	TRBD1	TGCGCCAGCAGCCAAGTACCGACAGGGAATAATTCACCCCTCCACTTT	CASSQVPTGNNSPLHF
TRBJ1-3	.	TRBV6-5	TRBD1	TGTGCCAGCAGAGCGGACAGGGCTGGAAACACCATATATTTT	CASRADRAGNTIYF
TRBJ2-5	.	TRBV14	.	TGTGCCAGCAGCCAAGTGAACAGGGTCGCGGAGACCCAGTACTTC	CASSQVNRVAETQYF
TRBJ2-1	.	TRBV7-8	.	TGTGCCAGCAGCTCCTTTCTAGGGCGAGAGGGGGATGAGCAGTTCTTC	CASSSFLGREGDEQFF
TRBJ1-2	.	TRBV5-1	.	TGCGCCAGCAGTCGTAACGCCGGAGAATTTAACTATGGCTACACCTTC	CASSRNAGEFNYGYTF
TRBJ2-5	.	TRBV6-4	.	TGTGCCAGCAGTTGGGCGAGAGAGACCCAGTACTTC	CASSWARETQYF
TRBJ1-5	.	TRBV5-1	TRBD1	TGCGCCAGCAGCTTGGCCCCAGGGGGGGATCAGCCCCAGCATTTT	CASSLAPGGDQPQHF
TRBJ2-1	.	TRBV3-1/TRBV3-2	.	TGTGCCAGCAGCCAAGGCCTAGCAGGCAATGAGCAGTTCTTC	CASSQGLAGNEQFF
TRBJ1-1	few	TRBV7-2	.	TGTGCCAGCAGCGTGGGTGGGCCATCGAACACTGAAGCTTTCTTT	CASSVGGPSNTEAFF
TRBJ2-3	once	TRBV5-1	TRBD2	TGCGCCAGCAGCGTAGCGGGGGGTACAGATACGCAGTATTTT	CASSVAGGTDTQYF
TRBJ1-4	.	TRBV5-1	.	TGCGCCAGCAGCTTCGGTACAGGGTTGGGTAATGAAAAACTGTTTTTT	CASSFGTGLGNEKLFF
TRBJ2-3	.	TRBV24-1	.	TGTGCCACCAGTGGAGCAGGGGTTACTAGCACAGATACGCAGTATTTT	CATSGAGVTSTDTQYF
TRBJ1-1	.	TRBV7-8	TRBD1	TGTGCCAGCAGCTTGACAGGGGCCACTGAAGCTTTCTTT	CASSLTGATEAFF
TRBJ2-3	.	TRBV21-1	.	TGTGCCAGCAGCAAATTAAAGCAATCAACAGATACGCAGTATTTT	CASSKLKQSTDTQYF
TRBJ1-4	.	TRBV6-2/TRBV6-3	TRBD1	TGTGCCAGCAGTTATGAAGACAGGGAATTTGTTAGACCGTCCCATAATGAAAAACTGTTTTTT	CASSYEDREFVRPSHNEKLFF
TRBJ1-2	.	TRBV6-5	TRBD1	TGTGCCAGCAGTTACTCTACAGGGGACGCCTATGGCTACACCTTC	CASSYSTGDAYGYTF
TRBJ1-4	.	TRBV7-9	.	TGTGCCAGCAGCTTGATGACAGTAAATGAAAAACTGTTTTTT	CASSLMTVNEKLFF
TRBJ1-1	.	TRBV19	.	TGTGCCAGTAGTATCTCTCCGGTGACAAGCACTGAAGCTTTCTTT	CASSISPVTSTEAFF
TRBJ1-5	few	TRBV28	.	TGTGCCAGCAGTTCCCCTCTGCGTAGGCCCCAGCATTTT	CASSSPLRRPQHF
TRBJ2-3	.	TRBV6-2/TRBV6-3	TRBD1	TGTGCCAGCAGTAAACAGGGGGCGCAAGGGACAGATACGCAGTATTTT	CASSKQGAQGTDTQYF
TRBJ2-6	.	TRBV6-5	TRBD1	TGTGCCGGACAGGTGAGCTCTGGGGCCAACGTCCTGACTTTC	CAGQVSSGANVLTF
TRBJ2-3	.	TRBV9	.	TGTGCCAGCAGCGTAGTTGGGGGAAGAGCAGATACGCAGTATTTT	CASSVVGGRADTQYF
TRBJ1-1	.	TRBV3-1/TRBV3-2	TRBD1	TGTGCCAGCAGCTTCCGACAGGGGGCCTCAGCTTTCTTT	CASSFRQGASAFF
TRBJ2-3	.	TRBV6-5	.	TGTGCCAGCAGAATGAACGGGGCTAGCACAGATACGCAGTATTTT	CASRMNGASTDTQYF
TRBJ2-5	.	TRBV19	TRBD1	TGTGCCACCAAACAGGGGGTTCAAGAGACCCAGTACTTC	CATKQGVQETQYF